The 26 T cell receptor beta chains given below trace back to one sample, sequenced in a study of tumor and adjacent non-tumor tissue in lung cancer. The template was RNA from unsorted bulk tissue. This non-tumor lung sample came from over 3 cm beyond the tumor edge. Three rounds of nested PCR, following a modified ARM-PCR protocol, produced the TCRbeta library. Each CDR3 protein gets one entry after TCRdb re-called the multiplex PCR reads with MiXCR. The sample carries more than 75,000 distinct CDR3 sequences, 80% recorded once. Sequenced sample: distant non-tumor lung tissue. These receptor sequences come from a man in his sixties with small cell lung cancer.

The chain has TRBV12-3 or TRBV12-4 and TRBJ2-1; perhaps TRBD2 as D (6 bases). The CDR3 has 13 residues. DNA for the CDR3: TGTGTCAGTAGTCCTATTTACGGGGGTGAGCAGTTCTTC. Translated, it gives CVSSPIYGGEQFF.

The rearrangement links TRBV5-4 to TRBJ2-3; unclear D gene. In germline, CDR1 is SGHNT, CDR2 YYREEE (reference sequence). Trimming removed 6 bases at V and 0 bases at J, with 14 bases between. The CDR3 spans 15 residues. The CDR3, as DNA: TGTGCCAGCACCTCCGTATATGGAAGCACAGATACGCAGTATTTT. Translation gives CASTSVYGSTDTQYF.

Notes on this clonotype: The junction departs from the called germline gene at one end, perhaps through a read error. The chain couples TRBV6-5 to TRBJ1-5; D is undetermined. CDR3 length: 12 amino acids. Germline V gives CDR1 MNHEY, CDR2 SVGAGI. The CDR3 sequence: CASSHSYQSQHF. CDR3 coding DNA: TGTGCCAGCAGTCACTCCTACCAGTCCCAGCATTTT.

A remark on this clonotype: At one boundary the junction diverges from the germline segment, which might be a read error. The chain uses TRBV11-3 and TRBJ2-3; D tentatively reads TRBD1 or TRBD2 (5 bases each). Germline V gene sequence: CDR1 SGHNT, CDR2 YENEEA. CDR3 length: 14 amino acids. In nucleotides, the CDR3 is TGTGCGAGCAGCTCAGAGGGGATAGGAGATATGCAGTATTTT. Translating gives CASSSEGIGDMQYF.

Notes on this clonotype: At one end the junction does not follow the germline gene, possibly because of a read error. The chain links TRBV4-1 to TRBJ1-5; the D gene is possibly TRBD1 (6 bases). Per germline, CDR1 MGHRA and CDR2 YSYEKL. The CDR3 extends over 13 amino acids. The CDR3 sequence: CTSSQGMSRPQLF. Written as DNA, the CDR3 is TGCACCAGCAGCCAGGGGATGTCTCGGCCCCAGCTTTTT.

As regards this clonotype: Mismatch with germline at one junction end may stem from a read error. The V gene is TRBV4-2, the J gene TRBJ2-5; D might be TRBD1 (6 bases). The CDR3 consists of 14 residues. Looked up from germline, CDR1 is LGHNA and CDR2 is YNFKEQ. As DNA, the CDR3 is TGTGGCAACAGCCAGGGGAGCAGGCAAGAGACACAGTACTTC. Its protein product is CGNSQGSRQETQYF.

The gene calls are TRBV12-3 or TRBV12-4 and TRBJ2-1; 10 bases line up with TRBD2. CDR3 length equals 15 residues. Trimming removed 6 bases from V and 13 bases from J; junction bases left unmatched: 15. In nucleotides, the CDR3 is TGTGCCAGCAGCACGACTAGCGGGTTTTACAATGGTCAGTTCTTC. This sequence encodes CASSTTSGFYNGQFF.

Remarks on this clonotype: No conserved phenylalanine or tryptophan is present at the end of the CDR3, so a read error is the likely explanation. The V and J genes are TRBV7-8 and TRBJ2-3; 15 positions agree with TRBD2. Germline loops: CDR1 SGHVS, CDR2 FQNEAQ. This CDR3 comprises 18 residues. V lost 5 bases and J lost 4; bases outside the gene matches: 10. CDR3 loop: CASSLRTSGRAWADTQYL. The CDR3 DNA reads as TGTGCCAGCAGCCTACGGACTAGCGGGAGGGCCTGGGCAGATACGCAGTATTTG.

Concerning this clonotype: Its ends do not fully match the called genes, so a read error is possible. The chain employs TRBV30 and TRBJ1-2; maybe TRBD1 (5 bases). Per the germline V gene, CDR1 is GTSNPN and CDR2 is SVGIG (reference sequence). This CDR3 has 14 residues. The CDR3 region has the DNA TGTGCCTGGATCTGGGAAAGGGGCGGCTATGGCTACAACTTC. Amino acids: CAWIWERGGYGYNF.

Points on this clonotype: The junction differs from germline at one of its ends, possibly a read error. The chain carries TRBV29-1 and TRBJ2-7; 8 positions match TRBD2. The germline gives CDR1 SQVTM, CDR2 ANQGSEA. This CDR3 is built from 15 residues. The CDR3 is CSVECTSGFSYEQYF. The CDR3, as DNA: TGCAGCGTTGAGTGCACTAGCGGTTTCTCCTACGAACAGTACTTC.

In its sample, this clonotype was seen many times. The rearrangement links TRBV7-9 to TRBJ2-7; D is possibly TRBD1 or TRBD2 (5 bases each). V gave up 0 bases and J gave up 6 bases, with 12 bases separating them. CDR1 and CDR2 from the germline V gene are SEHNR and FQNEAQ (reference sequence). This CDR3 region has 14 residues. CDR3 DNA sequence: TGTGCCAGCAGCTTAGCAGGGACCGCATCCGAGCAGTACTTC. It translates to CASSLAGTASEQYF.

As for this clonotype: An end of the junction does not agree with germline; a read error may underlie this. The chain couples TRBV29-1 to TRBJ2-5; 8 bases fit TRBD1. The CDR3 runs to 13 residues. The germline gives CDR1 SQVTM, CDR2 ANQGSEA. CDR3 loop: CSVDPGQEGTQYF. CDR3 sequence (DNA): TGCAGCGTTGACCCGGGACAGGAAGGGACCCAATACTTC.

As concerns this clonotype: A much larger clone is a single base away; this may be a read error. No DNA is shown, since the ends of the CDR3 on it are uncertain; the CDR3 is the one TCRdb lists. The V gene is TRBV5-1, the J gene TRBJ2-1; the DNA was not compared with TRBD1, the D call given in the table. Ends included, the CDR3 has 15 residues. Germline V gene data show CDR1 as SGHRS and CDR2 as YFSETQ. CDR3 residues: CASSWGGGTYNEQLF.

The chain combines TRBV7-9 with TRBJ1-5; no reliable D call. There are 16 residues in the CDR3. Trimming stripped 1 base from V and 2 bases from J, with 12 bases between. The germline V gene encodes CDR1 SEHNR and CDR2 FQNEAQ (reference sequence). The CDR3: CASSLEAVGGNQPQHF. For the CDR3, the DNA is TGTGCCAGCAGCTTAGAGGCAGTGGGTGGCAATCAGCCCCAGCATTTT.

For this clonotype: A single base separates this from a much larger clone, so it may be a read error. The chain links TRBV20-1 to TRBJ2-1, with D unresolved. The CDR3 totals 16 residues. V lost 2 bases and J lost 0, with 14 bases in between. CDR1 is DFQATT and CDR2 is SNEGSKA in the germline V gene (reference sequence). The CDR3 loop is CSARPFGVSSYNEQFF. In DNA form, the CDR3 reads TGCAGTGCTAGACCTTTCGGAGTCAGCTCCTACAATGAGCAGTTCTTC.

The genes are TRBV6-5 and TRBJ2-1; D is unclear. Germline CDR1 is MNHEY and CDR2 is SVGAGI. There are 17 residues in the CDR3. The V and J ends lost 0 bases and 5 bases respectively, with 17 bases between them. The DNA for the CDR3 is TGTGCCAGCAGTTACTCGATCTGGGGATCAGCAGACAATGAGCAGTTCTTC. This sequence encodes CASSYSIWGSADNEQFF.

As for this clonotype: Since a much larger clone is just one base distant, this may be a read error. The chain uses TRBV30 and TRBJ1-5; 7 positions agree with TRBD1. Germline V CDR1 and CDR2: GTSNPN, SVGIG (reference sequence). There are 14 residues in the CDR3. Losses at the gene ends were 1 base for V and 6 bases for J; bases not matched to a gene: 6. CDR3 coding DNA: TGTGCCTGGAGTGGAGGGGGCGAAAGTCAGCCCCAGCATTTT. Its translation is CAWSGGGESQPQHF.

With regard to this clonotype: At one end, the junction sequence differs from germline, possibly due to a read error. V and J are TRBV5-4 and TRBJ2-2; D is possibly TRBD1 or TRBD2 (5 bases each). CDR3 length: 14 residues. Germline V gene sequence: CDR1 SGHNT, CDR2 YYREEE (reference sequence). CDR3 DNA sequence: TGTGCCAGCAGGTCCGTCGCGGACACCGGGGAGCTGTGTTTT. This gives the protein CASRSVADTGELCF.

Concerning this clonotype: Sequence at one end of the junction differs from germline and may be a read error. CDR3 region: CANSLGGYNEQYF. CDR3 coding DNA: TGTGCCAACAGCTTAGGAGGTTACAATGAGCAGTATTTC. The V gene is TRBV11-2, the J gene TRBJ2-1; TRBD2 is a possible D gene (5 bases). Germline lookup yields CDR1 SGHAT and CDR2 FQNNGV. This CDR3 is 13 amino acids long.

With regard to this clonotype: The conserved closing phenylalanine or tryptophan is absent in this CDR3, likely reflecting a read error. The CDR3 DNA sequence: TGTGCCAGCAGTCCCCTTCTAGCGGGGGCCTGCAATGAGCAGTTCCTC. Protein: CASSPLLAGACNEQFL. The genes are TRBV12-3 or TRBV12-4 and TRBJ2-1; 10 bases agree with TRBD2. With V trimmed by 5 bases and J by 6 bases, 10 bases remained unmatched. The CDR3 consists of 16 residues.

Details on this clonotype: A read error may account for a junction end that differs from germline. The chain is built from TRBV7-9 and TRBJ2-5, with 9 bases fitting TRBD2. The germline V gene has CDR1 SEHNR and CDR2 FQNEAQ (reference sequence). This CDR3 spans 14 amino acids. In nucleotides, the CDR3 is TGTGTCAGCAGCTTTGTAGCGGGAGTAGAGGCCCAGTACTTC. It is translated as CVSSFVAGVEAQYF.

Notes on this clonotype: One end of the junction fails to match germline, which may point to a read error. The chain links TRBV5-5 to TRBJ2-1; TRBD1 matches at 9 bases. CDR1 SGHKS and CDR2 YYEKEE come from the germline V gene (reference sequence). This CDR3 is built from 17 residues. The CDR3 protein is CASSHYSGTGLTNELFF. The CDR3 DNA is TGTGCCAGCAGCCATTACTCCGGGACAGGGTTGACGAATGAGCTGTTCTTT. Together with reference TRBV5-5 and TRBJ2-1, the CDR3 gives the full variable domain: DAGVTQSPTHLIKTRGQQVTLRCSPISGHKSVSWYQQVLGQGPQFIFQYYEKEERGRGNFPDRFSARQFPNYSSELNVNALLLGDSALYLCASSHYSGTGLTNELFFGPGTRLTVL.

Comments on this clonotype: This may come from a read error, since a much larger clone is one base off. This sequence joins TRBV24-1 and TRBJ1-2; no clear D. The CDR3 extends over 14 amino acids. CDR1 KGHDR and CDR2 SFDVKD come from the germline V gene. The CDR3 DNA reads as TGTGACACCTCAGATGGACGGACCTTCTATGGCTACACCTTC. Encoded protein: CDTSDGRTFYGYTF.

Comment on this clonotype: One end of the junction varies from germline; a read error may be responsible. CDR3 coding DNA: TGTGTCAGCAGCCAGGGGACCAGGCAAGAGACACAGTACTTC. It codes for CVSSQGTRQETQYF. This rearrangement joins TRBV4-2 to TRBJ2-5, with D possibly being TRBD1 (6 bases). In germline, CDR1 is LGHNA, CDR2 YNFKEQ. The CDR3 runs 14 residues.

This clonotype was seen repeatedly, ten times or more. V is TRBV28 and J is TRBJ2-1; possibly TRBD1 or TRBD2 for D (6 bases each). V dropped 3 bases and J dropped 7 bases, with 10 bases sitting between them. The CDR3 extends over 13 amino acids. Germline values: CDR1 MDHEN, CDR2 SYDVKM. The CDR3 loop is CASSFTGRNEQFF. In DNA form, the CDR3 reads TGTGCCAGCAGTTTTACAGGGAGGAATGAGCAGTTCTTC. The complete variable domain, with remaining parts taken from reference TRBV28 and TRBJ2-1, reads DVKVTQSSRYLVKRTGEKVFLECVQDMDHENMFWYRQDPGLGLRLIYFSYDVKMKEKGDIPEGYSVSREKKERFSLILESASTNQTSMYLCASSFTGRNEQFFGPGTRLTVL.

Comments on this clonotype: Being one base from a much bigger clone, this may be a read error. This rearrangement joins TRBV30 to TRBJ2-7; D not certain. V was cut by 0 bases and J by 0 bases, with 9 bases left in between. The germline V gene encodes CDR1 GTSNPN and CDR2 SVGIG (reference sequence). This CDR3 is 14 amino acids long. In nucleotides, the CDR3 is TGTGCCTGGAGTGTAAGGTCACGCTCCTACGAGCAGTACTTC. Encoded protein: CAWSVRSRSYEQYF.